Below, one T cell receptor beta chain is given with its context. Its antigen is not known. V lost 0 bases to trimming and J lost 7 bases, with 14 bases between them. CDR3 length: 16 residues. CDR1 is SGHRS and CDR2 is YFSETQ in the germline V gene. The data stem from a study of cytomegalovirus exposure and HLA in healthy donors. Study-wide results and limits: The only immune exposure information that was available was CMV serostatus. Later analysis demonstrated an association between a missense DCLRE1C variant and TCR beta V- and J-gene trimming. What TCR beta sequences reportedly achieved was accurate prediction of HLA-A and HLA-B alleles in most subjects. Analyses of presence/absence relied on an assumption of roughly uniform sequencing depth across donors.

The PCR made use of 60 Vbeta and 13 Jbeta primers. The assay was immunoSEQ multiplex PCR, and TCRdb's table has in-frame clones only and misses some. The data show over 200,000 clones, and the top ten clones hold approximately 1%. The J gene is TRBJ1-6, the V gene TRBV5-1; D is ambiguous. The sequence derives from a woman aged 25 to 39 in good health and CMV-seropositive. The sample was PBMCs. CDR3 coding DNA: TGCGCCAGCAGCTTGGGCTTCGCGGGTGAAAATTCACCCCTCCACTTT. Translated: CASSLGFAGENSPLHF.